A single sample gave rise to the 29 T cell receptor beta chains below, sequenced in a study of beta chain features in type 1 diabetes. For these TCRs, the target antigens are not known. The authors reverse transcribed all of the isolated RNA, so sequencing captured expressed TCRB transcripts. Sequenced by immunoSEQ multiplex PCR; TCRdb stores in-frame clones only, minus some. The table has 300,000 to 400,000 clones, approximately 12% seen once. Study-wide points: A moderate, significant TCRB CDR3 shortening appeared in type 1 diabetes across four CD4+ subsets.

The sequenced sample was naive CD4+ T cells from blood. These receptors originate from a woman aged 18-35 years with type 1 diabetes.

This chain links TRBV28 with TRBJ2-7, with D possibly TRBD1 on 5 matching bases. Germline V gene lookup returns CDR1 MDHEN and CDR2 SYDVKM. V was shortened by 7 bases and J by 2 bases, with 15 bases between the two germline ends. CDR3 length: 14 residues. Here the CDR3 reads CASIGAGYPYEQYF. Here the CDR3 DNA reads TGTGCCAGCATAGGTGCAGGGTATCCCTACGAGCAGTACTTC.

This chain connects TRBV19 to TRBJ2-7, with TRBD1 identical over 7 bases. V lost 6 bases, J lost 7 bases, and 6 bases stayed unmatched. The germline V gene has CDR1 LNHDA and CDR2 SQIVND (reference sequence). The length of the CDR3 is 12 residues. CDR3 nucleotides: TGTGCCAGTAGCCTCGGGACAGCTGAGCAGTACTTC. It translates to CASSLGTAEQYF.

This clone showed up just a few times. The chain links TRBV4-3 to TRBJ2-7; TRBD1 matches at 8 bases. V shed 1 base and J 4 bases; nucleotides not matched to a gene: 9. Germline V gene sequence: CDR1 LGHNA, CDR2 YSLEER. This CDR3 contains 16 residues. The CDR3 sequence: CASSQAEVQGAYEQYV. In nucleotides, the CDR3 is TGCGCCAGCAGCCAAGCCGAGGTGCAGGGGGCGTACGAGCAGTACGTC.

This clone was counted only a few times. This chain connects TRBV4-1 to TRBJ1-1, with TRBD1 as a possible D gene (6 bases). V was clipped by 4 bases and J by 0 bases, with 12 bases between them. CDR3 size: 15 residues. Germline-derived CDR1 and CDR2 are MGHRA and YSYEKL. CDR3 DNA: TGCGCCAGCAGCCGCATGTACAGGGTGAACACTGAAGCTTTCTTT. This codes for CASSRMYRVNTEAFF.

The rearrangement joins TRBV16 to TRBJ2-7; possible D gene TRBD1, 6 bases. Trimming stripped 4 bases from V and 2 bases from J, with 6 bases between. Germline V lookup: CDR1 KGHSY, CDR2 FQNENV. CDR3 length: 12 amino acids. The CDR3 spells CASSPGAYEQYV. Here the CDR3 DNA reads TGTGCCAGCAGCCCAGGGGCCTACGAGCAGTACGTC.

Note on this clone: Other DNA sequences in the sample encode the same CDR3. The chain recombines TRBV5-1 with TRBJ2-3; D unresolved. V lost 0 bases, J lost 2 bases, and 10 bases lay in between. CDR3 length equals 15 residues. The V gene's germline CDR1 is SGHRS and CDR2 YFSETQ. The CDR3 coding sequence is TGCGCCAGCAGCTTGGATGGCGGTTCCACAGATACGCAGTATTTT. Its protein product is CASSLDGGSTDTQYF.

The V gene is TRBV7-9, the J gene TRBJ2-5; no definite D call. Trimming took 5 bases from V and 2 from J, leaving 12 bases between them. Looked up from germline, CDR1 is SEHNR and CDR2 is FQNEAQ (reference sequence). CDR3 size: 14 residues. CDR3 in DNA: TGTGCCAGCAGCCTGGGCCTTTTACAAGAGACCCAGTACTTC. Its protein product is CASSLGLLQETQYF.

This chain connects TRBV5-1 to TRBJ2-1; TRBD2 agrees at 10 bases. The CDR3 totals 18 residues. Germline V lookup: CDR1 SGHRS, CDR2 YFSETQ. V dropped 0 bases and J dropped 2; count of bases not matched to a gene: 8. The CDR3 loop reads CASSLALSAGGPYNEQFF. The CDR3 nucleotides read TGCGCCAGCAGCTTGGCGCTATCAGCGGGAGGGCCCTACAATGAGCAGTTCTTC.

This chain links TRBV7-2 with TRBJ1-2; TRBD1 is a possible D gene (5 bases). Germline lookup yields CDR1 SGHTA and CDR2 FQGNSA. This CDR3 is built from 13 residues. Trimming took 3 bases from V and 4 from J, leaving 9 bases between them. CDR3 amino acids: CASSFRDFYGYTF. The CDR3 DNA sequence: TGTGCCAGCAGCTTCCGGGACTTCTATGGCTACACCTTC. Using reference TRBV7-2 and TRBJ1-2 for the parts outside the CDR3, the full variable domain is GAGVSQSPSNKVTEKGKDVELRCDPISGHTALYWYRQSLGQGLEFLIYFQGNSAPDKSGLPSDRFSAERTGGSVSTLTIQRTQQEDSAVYLCASSFRDFYGYTFGSGTRLTVV.

This clone appeared a few times. The chain recombines TRBV11-2 with TRBJ2-1; 7 nucleotides align to TRBD2. Per the germline V gene, CDR1 is SGHAT and CDR2 is FQNNGV. V lost 6 bases to trimming and J lost 8 bases; unmatched junction nucleotides: 7. CDR3 length: 13 amino acids. The chain's CDR3 is CASSRGLEDEQFF. The CDR3 DNA is TGTGCCAGCAGTCGCGGACTAGAGGATGAGCAGTTCTTC.

V usage is TRBV5-1 and J usage is TRBJ2-1, with TRBD1 as a possible D gene (6 bases). Germline V CDR1 and CDR2: SGHRS, YFSETQ. The CDR3 has 13 amino acids. The V end lost 3 bases, the J end lost 8 bases, and 12 bases lay between the germline ends. CDR3 region: CASSSIQGDEQFF. The CDR3 nucleotides are TGCGCCAGCAGCTCGATACAGGGCGATGAGCAGTTCTTC.

J is TRBJ2-1 and V is TRBV29-1, with 7 bases identical to TRBD2. Germline V gene sequence: CDR1 SQVTM, CDR2 ANQGSEA. J lost 2 bases, V lost 6 bases, and 10 bases had no gene match. The CDR3 totals 15 residues. The CDR3 nucleotides read TGCAGCGTGTTACGCGGGAGTAACCCCTACAATGAGCAGTTCTTC. It codes for CSVLRGSNPYNEQFF.

The rearrangement joins TRBV7-3 to TRBJ2-1; TRBD2 matches 10 bases. V shed 6 bases, J shed 3 bases, and the junction held 5 bases outside the gene matches. Germline CDR1 reads SGHTA; CDR2 reads FQGTGA. The CDR3 has 15 residues. The CDR3 DNA reads as TGTGCCAGCAGTTCCAGGACTAGCGGCTACAATGAGCAGTTCTTC. Amino acid sequence: CASSSRTSGYNEQFF. Supplemented by reference TRBV7-3 and TRBJ2-1, the full variable domain reads GAGVSQTPSNKVTEKGKYVELRCDPISGHTALYWYRQSLGQGPEFLIYFQGTGAADDSGLPNDRFFAVRPEGSVSTLKIQRTERGDSAVYLCASSSRTSGYNEQFFGPGTRLTVL.

The J gene is TRBJ2-4, the V gene TRBV29-1; the D gene is possibly TRBD1 (7 bases). Germline CDR1 is SQVTM and CDR2 is ANQGSEA. Trimming removed 4 bases at V and 4 bases at J, with 11 bases between. CDR3 length: 13 residues. CDR3 in DNA: TGCAGCGTTGCAGGGGGAGGTAAAAACATTCAGTACTTC. This encodes CSVAGGGKNIQYF.

This chain connects TRBV5-1 to TRBJ2-1, with 7 bases aligning to TRBD2. Germline loops: CDR1 SGHRS, CDR2 YFSETQ. The junction had 5 bases not matched to a gene; V was cut back by 2 bases and J by 12 bases. This CDR3 spans 12 amino acids. The CDR3 DNA reads as TGCGCCAGCAGCTTCGGCGGGAGAGGGCAGTTCTTC. Its protein product is CASSFGGRGQFF.

This clone turned up a few times. The chain combines TRBV5-1 with TRBJ1-1, with D unresolved. Trimming stripped 3 bases from V and 1 base from J, with 10 bases between. This CDR3 is built from 14 residues. Germline V CDR1 and CDR2: SGHRS, YFSETQ. CDR3 in amino acids: CASSWEAANTEAFF. CDR3 nucleotide sequence: TGCGCCAGCAGCTGGGAGGCAGCGAACACTGAAGCTTTCTTT.

This sequence joins TRBV6-5 and TRBJ2-7; 9 bases align to TRBD1. CDR3 length equals 14 residues. The germline V gene has CDR1 MNHEY and CDR2 SVGAGI. J lost 5 bases, V lost 4 bases, and 6 bases had no gene match. For the CDR3, the DNA is TGTGCCAGCAGTTCCACAGGGGGCACGGACGAGCAGTACTTC. The encoded protein is CASSSTGGTDEQYF.

This clone has only a few counts. The V and J genes are TRBV30 and TRBJ1-2; TRBD1 matches at 8 bases. Germline V lookup: CDR1 GTSNPN, CDR2 SVGIG (reference sequence). V shed 1 base and J 8 bases; nucleotides not matched to a gene: 12. This CDR3 contains 15 residues. CDR3 nucleotide sequence: TGTGCCTGGAGTGCTCCCAGGGGGCCAGCTGAAGGCTACACCTTC. This encodes CAWSAPRGPAEGYTF.

The V call is TRBV4-3, the J call TRBJ2-3; TRBD1 agrees at 8 bases. CDR3 length equals 16 residues. Trimming cost V 4 bases and J 0 bases; bases outside gene matches: 6. The germline gives CDR1 LGHNA, CDR2 YSLEER. CDR3 region: CASSRRTGWSTDTQYF. In DNA, the CDR3 is TGCGCCAGCAGCCGGAGGACAGGGTGGAGCACAGATACGCAGTATTTT.

This clone was counted only a few times. V gene TRBV6-5 combines with J gene TRBJ2-3, with 7 positions matching TRBD2. The trim removed 6 bases at V and 2 bases at J, leaving 5 bases unmatched. CDR1 is MNHEY, CDR2 SVGAGI, per germline. The CDR3 contains 14 residues. This chain's CDR3 is CASRVGLHTDTQYF. The CDR3 DNA follows: TGTGCCAGCAGGGTGGGACTACACACAGATACGCAGTATTTT.

Written as DNA, the CDR3 is TGTGCCAGCAGCCCCCACGGGACTAGCGGGTACAATGAGCAGTTCTTC. Its translation: CASSPHGTSGYNEQFF. This chain joins TRBV7-7 and TRBJ2-1; 12 bases are shared with TRBD2. V lost 5 bases and J lost 4; bases outside the gene matches: 6. The germline V gene has CDR1 SSHAT and CDR2 FNYEAQ (reference sequence). The CDR3 sequence is 16 residues long. Full variable domain (remainder filled in from reference TRBV7-7 and TRBJ2-1): GAGVSQSPRYKVTKRGQDVTLRCDPISSHATLYWYQQALGQGPEFLTYFNYEAQPDKSGLPSDRFSAERPEGSISTLTIQRTEQRDSAMYRCASSPHGTSGYNEQFFGPGTRLTVL.

This clone was seen a handful of times. The V gene is TRBV30, the J gene TRBJ2-2, with 10 bases that match TRBD2. After removal of 4 bases from V and 4 bases from J, the junction contained 12 bases not matched to a gene. The CDR3 is 17 residues long. CDR1 is GTSNPN and CDR2 is SVGIG in the germline V gene (reference sequence). The CDR3 DNA sequence: TGTGCCTGGACCCCCGGGGCTAGCGGGAGTAGCACCGGGGAGCTGTTTTTT. The encoded protein is CAWTPGASGSSTGELFF.

CDR3 nucleotide sequence: TGTGCCAGCAGTTTATTTGGGGGAGGAAACATTCAGTACTTC. Translation gives CASSLFGGGNIQYF. This chain uses TRBV28 with TRBJ2-4, with a possible D match to TRBD2 (6 bases). The CDR3 has 14 residues. Deletions cut 1 base from V and 6 bases from J, with 10 bases between. Germline V gene lookup returns CDR1 MDHEN and CDR2 SYDVKM.

The CDR3 DNA reads as TGTGCCAGCAGGGAGGGCCCCAACACCGGGGAGCTGTTTTTT. This codes for CASREGPNTGELFF. This chain joins TRBV7-2 and TRBJ2-2; tentative D call: TRBD2 (6 bases). V lost 6 bases to trimming and J lost 2 bases, with 10 bases between them. CDR1 and CDR2 from the germline V gene are SGHTA and FQGNSA. The CDR3 contains 14 residues.

This chain joins TRBV15 and TRBJ1-2, with TRBD1 as a possible D gene (5 bases). CDR3 length equals 18 residues. V was trimmed by 2 bases and J by 3 bases, leaving 22 bases between them. Germline V gene sequence: CDR1 LNHNV, CDR2 YYDKDF (reference sequence). The DNA of the CDR3 is TGTGCCACCAGCAGAAGCGATCGGGAGCAGAGCAGGGACTATGGCTACACCTTC. It specifies CATSRSDREQSRDYGYTF.

This clone was counted a few times. The rearrangement links TRBV28 to TRBJ2-1; perhaps TRBD2 as D (6 bases). V lost 3 bases and J 5 bases, leaving 14 bases between the germline ends. Germline CDR1 MDHEN, CDR2 SYDVKM. The CDR3 runs 15 residues. CDR3 coding DNA: TGTGCCAGCAGTTTGGGGGGACGGCTACACAATGAGCAGTTCTTC. Translated, it gives CASSLGGRLHNEQFF.

This rearrangement joins TRBV28 to TRBJ2-7; 7 bases align to TRBD1. The CDR3 contains 14 residues. Germline V lookup: CDR1 MDHEN, CDR2 SYDVKM. The V gene end was trimmed by 5 bases and the J gene end by 3 bases; junction bases not matched to a gene: 7. The CDR3 sequence: CASSTTGFFYEQYV. The CDR3 DNA reads TGTGCCAGCAGTACGACAGGGTTCTTCTACGAGCAGTACGTC.

This clone came up a few times. The chain is built from TRBV6-6 and TRBJ2-7; 12 bases agree with TRBD1. The CDR3 totals 16 residues. The V gene's germline CDR1 is MNHNY and CDR2 SVGAGI (reference sequence). The V segment lost 2 bases and the J segment 3 bases; nucleotides outside the gene matches: 5. The CDR3 DNA is TGTGCCAGCAGTTACGGGGGACAGGGGGCAAACTACGAGCAGTACGTC. This gives the protein CASSYGGQGANYEQYV.

The chain couples TRBV5-4 to TRBJ2-1, with 7 nucleotides matching TRBD2. Germline V gene sequence: CDR1 SGHNT, CDR2 YYREEE (reference sequence). V lost 0 bases to trimming and J lost 7 bases; unmatched junction nucleotides: 4. The length of the CDR3 is 14 residues. The CDR3 DNA is TGTGCCAGCAGCTTGGGGTCGCGGGAGAATGAGCAGTTCTTC. Encoded protein: CASSLGSRENEQFF. The whole variable domain, remainder taken from reference TRBV5-4 and TRBJ2-1, is ETGVTQSPTHLIKTRGQQVTLRCSSQSGHNTVSWYQQALGQGPQFIFQYYREEENGRGNFPPRFSGLQFPNYSSELNVNALELDDSALYLCASSLGSRENEQFFGPGTRLTVL.